This is a list of T cell receptor beta chains from one sample in a study of Ad26.COV2.S vaccination and SARS-CoV-2 variants. Produced via immunoSEQ multiplex PCR; TCRdb's table is partial and in-frame only. There are roughly 300,000 clones in the sample; 88% occur only once, and 6.4% lies in the top ten. The sample was peripheral blood, taken in a trial of Ad26.COV2.S vaccine versus placebo. All receptors derive from a person between 18 and 65 years old who received the Ad26.COV2.S COVID-19 vaccine or a placebo. The CDR3 runs from the conserved cysteine through the conserved F or W. The D gene is left open where the match is weak. Clone size, where shown, is once, few, many, or a class for clones that have expanded.

size: NA
J: TRBJ2-7
V: TRBV29-1
D: NA
CDR3: CSVGRIGSYEQYF
DNA: TGCAGCGTTGGGAGGATTGGCTCCTACGAGCAGTACTTC

size: NA
J: TRBJ1-6
V: TRBV3-1/TRBV3-2
D: NA
CDR3: CASSQAGNSPLHF
DNA: TGTGCCAGCAGCCAGGCTGGGAATTCACCCCTCCACTTT

size: NA
J: TRBJ1-1
V: TRBV27
D: NA
CDR3: CASSPRASEAFF
DNA: TGTGCCAGCAGTCCACGTGCCTCTGAAGCTTTCTTT

size: NA
J: TRBJ1-2
V: TRBV27
D: NA
CDR3: CASSSLSGPNLYGYTF
DNA: TGTGCCAGCAGTTCACTGTCTGGACCGAACCTCTATGGCTACACCTTC

size: NA
J: TRBJ2-1
V: TRBV29-1
D: NA
CDR3: CSVPGGTGVDEQFF
DNA: TGCAGCGTTCCGGGGGGGACAGGTGTAGATGAGCAGTTCTTC

size: NA
J: TRBJ1-1
V: TRBV7-3
D: NA
CDR3: CASSLASGEVAAFF
DNA: TGTGCCAGCAGCTTAGCGTCAGGGGAAGTTGCGGCTTTCTTT

size: NA
J: TRBJ2-2
V: TRBV5-6
D: NA
CDR3: CASLLVSNTGELFF
DNA: TGTGCCAGCCTTCTAGTTTCGAACACCGGGGAGCTGTTTTTT

size: NA
J: TRBJ2-2
V: TRBV4-3
D: NA
CDR3: CASSQDLPGRSGELFF
DNA: TGCGCCAGCAGCCAAGACCTTCCAGGACGGAGCGGGGAGCTGTTTTTT

size: NA
J: TRBJ1-2
V: TRBV30
D: NA
CDR3: CAWSRTEYGYTF
DNA: TGTGCCTGGAGCCGGACTGAGTATGGCTACACCTTC

size: NA
J: TRBJ1-2
V: TRBV27
D: NA
CDR3: CASSSYPGGYTF
DNA: TGTGCCAGCAGTTCCTACCCGGGAGGCTACACCTTC

size: NA
J: TRBJ1-2
V: TRBV19
D: NA
CDR3: CASTPDHERNYGYTF
DNA: TGTGCCAGTACTCCGGACCATGAACGTAACTATGGCTACACCTTC

size: NA
J: TRBJ2-1
V: TRBV9
D: TRBD2
CDR3: CASSVAERGGLEQFF
DNA: TGTGCCAGCAGCGTAGCTGAGCGGGGGGGCCTCGAGCAGTTCTTC

size: NA
J: TRBJ1-2
V: TRBV5-1
D: NA
CDR3: CASSYGDAGRGYTF
DNA: TGCGCCAGCAGCTACGGGGACGCCGGCCGAGGCTACACCTTC

size: NA
J: TRBJ2-2
V: TRBV19
D: NA
CDR3: CASSPRLGNTGELFF
DNA: TGTGCCAGTAGTCCCCGACTTGGGAACACCGGGGAGCTGTTTTTT

size: NA
J: TRBJ2-7
V: TRBV12-3/TRBV12-4
D: NA
CDR3: CASSGSSQDEQYF
DNA: TGTGCCAGCAGTGGGTCTTCACAGGACGAGCAGTACTTC

size: NA
J: TRBJ1-2
V: TRBV2
D: NA
CDR3: CASSEAPGTAFHTF
DNA: TGTGCCAGCAGTGAAGCTCCCGGGACGGCCTTTCACACCTTC

size: few
J: TRBJ1-2
V: TRBV9
D: NA
CDR3: CASSATGRNYGYTF
DNA: TGTGCCAGCAGCGCGACAGGCCGTAACTATGGCTACACCTTC

size: NA
J: TRBJ1-5
V: TRBV2
D: TRBD1
CDR3: CASRLGQGANGNQPQHF
DNA: TGTGCCAGCAGGCTTGGACAGGGGGCTAATGGCAATCAGCCCCAGCATTTT

size: once
J: TRBJ2-7
V: TRBV7-9
D: NA
CDR3: CASSGDYEQYF
DNA: TGTGCCAGCAGTGGGGACTACGAGCAGTACTTC

size: NA
J: TRBJ1-1
V: TRBV10-3
D: NA
CDR3: CAISATGGRELNTEAFF
DNA: TGTGCCATCAGTGCTACAGGCGGTAGGGAGTTGAACACTGAAGCTTTCTTT

size: NA
J: TRBJ2-2
V: TRBV27
D: NA
CDR3: CASSPQGTGELFF
DNA: TGTGCCAGCAGTCCCCAGGGTACCGGGGAGCTGTTTTTT

size: NA
J: TRBJ2-2
V: TRBV7-2
D: NA
CDR3: CASSLVVWNTGELFF
DNA: TGTGCCAGCAGCTTAGTTGTTTGGAACACCGGGGAGCTGTTTTTT

size: NA
J: TRBJ2-7
V: TRBV18
D: TRBD1
CDR3: CASSLGQPAEQYF
DNA: TGTGCCAGCTCACTGGGACAGCCCGCGGAGCAGTACTTC

size: NA
J: TRBJ1-2
V: TRBV27
D: NA
CDR3: CASRTHQGENYGYTF
DNA: TGTGCCAGCAGAACCCATCAGGGAGAGAACTATGGCTACACCTTC

size: NA
J: TRBJ1-1
V: TRBV9
D: NA
CDR3: CASSVGGLWDMNTEAFF
DNA: TGTGCCAGCAGCGTAGGGGGATTGTGGGATATGAACACTGAAGCTTTCTTT

size: NA
J: TRBJ1-1
V: TRBV20-1
D: NA
CDR3: CSADRDTEAFF
DNA: TGCAGTGCTGACCGGGACACTGAAGCTTTCTTT

size: NA
J: TRBJ1-3
V: TRBV6-7
D: NA
CDR3: CASRMENTIYF
DNA: TGTGCCAGCAGGATGGAAAACACCATATATTTT

size: NA
J: TRBJ1-5
V: TRBV30
D: NA
CDR3: CAWSVRQRRNQPQHF
DNA: TGTGCCTGGAGTGTAAGGCAGCGCCGAAATCAGCCCCAGCATTTT

size: NA
J: TRBJ1-1
V: TRBV3-1/TRBV3-2
D: NA
CDR3: CASSIGGVRGTEAFF
DNA: TGTGCCAGCAGCATAGGGGGGGTCAGGGGTACTGAAGCTTTCTTT

size: NA
J: TRBJ2-1
V: TRBV5-6
D: NA
CDR3: CASSPGLSSYNEQFF
DNA: TGTGCCAGCTCGCCCGGTCTTAGCTCCTACAATGAGCAGTTCTTC

size: NA
J: TRBJ2-5
V: TRBV6-6
D: TRBD2
CDR3: CASSYPSGGMETQYF
DNA: TGTGCCAGCAGTTACCCCAGCGGGGGGATGGAGACCCAGTACTTC

size: many
J: TRBJ1-2
V: TRBV7-9
D: NA
CDR3: CASSLHERGYGYTF
DNA: TGTGCCAGCAGCTTACACGAGAGGGGATATGGCTACACCTTC

size: few
J: TRBJ2-7
V: TRBV7-9
D: TRBD2
CDR3: CASSLGLAGVEQYF
DNA: TGTGCCAGCAGCTTAGGACTAGCGGGAGTCGAGCAGTACTTC

size: NA
J: TRBJ2-2
V: TRBV7-2
D: NA
CDR3: CASSPRARGGELFF
DNA: TGTGCCAGCAGCCCGCGGGCCCGAGGCGGGGAGCTGTTTTTT

size: NA
J: TRBJ2-1
V: TRBV11-3
D: TRBD2
CDR3: CASSFTSGAGRNEQFF
DNA: TGTGCCAGCAGCTTTACTAGCGGGGCCGGAAGAAATGAGCAGTTCTTC

size: NA
J: TRBJ1-1
V: TRBV11-1
D: NA
CDR3: CASRSDTSNTEAFF
DNA: TGTGCCAGCAGGTCGGACACATCGAACACTGAAGCTTTCTTT

size: NA
J: TRBJ2-3
V: TRBV5-1
D: NA
CDR3: CASSLGSGDTQYF
DNA: TGCGCCAGCAGCTTGGGGTCGGGCGATACGCAGTATTTT

size: NA
J: TRBJ1-1
V: TRBV6-6
D: NA
CDR3: CASSYSRQVGTEAFF
DNA: TGTGCCAGCAGTTACTCGAGACAGGTGGGGACTGAAGCTTTCTTT

size: NA
J: TRBJ2-2
V: TRBV5-1
D: NA
CDR3: CASSPPGTNTGELFF
DNA: TGCGCCAGCAGTCCGCCAGGAACGAACACCGGGGAGCTGTTTTTT

size: once
J: TRBJ2-7
V: TRBV30
D: NA
CDR3: CAWSVGARYEQYF
DNA: TGTGCCTGGAGTGTGGGGGCGCGTTACGAGCAGTACTTC

size: once
J: TRBJ2-7
V: TRBV9
D: TRBD2
CDR3: CASSVERAGGNEQYF
DNA: TGTGCCAGCAGCGTAGAAAGGGCGGGAGGGAACGAGCAGTACTTC

size: few
J: TRBJ1-5
V: TRBV7-9
D: NA
CDR3: CASSRRDGYSNQPQHF
DNA: TGTGCCAGCAGCCGACGAGACGGTTATAGCAATCAGCCCCAGCATTTT

size: NA
J: TRBJ2-7
V: TRBV9
D: NA
CDR3: CASSVAWDVTYEQYF
DNA: TGTGCCAGCAGCGTAGCGTGGGACGTAACCTACGAGCAGTACTTC

size: NA
J: TRBJ2-5
V: TRBV25-1
D: TRBD1
CDR3: CASSETGAKETQYF
DNA: TGTGCCAGCAGTGAGACAGGGGCCAAAGAGACCCAGTACTTC

size: NA
J: TRBJ1-4
V: TRBV11-2
D: NA
CDR3: CASSSLEELANEKLFF
DNA: TGTGCCAGCAGCTCCCTCGAGGAGCTGGCTAATGAAAAACTGTTTTTT

size: NA
J: TRBJ1-1
V: TRBV7-9
D: NA
CDR3: CASSYFGQNTEAFF
DNA: TGTGCCAGCAGTTATTTTGGACAGAACACTGAAGCTTTCTTT

size: NA
J: TRBJ2-3
V: TRBV9
D: NA
CDR3: CASSVQKADTDTQYF
DNA: TGTGCCAGCAGCGTACAGAAAGCGGACACAGATACGCAGTATTTT

size: NA
J: TRBJ1-1
V: TRBV18
D: NA
CDR3: CASSPLQDTEAFF
DNA: TGTGCCAGCTCACCTCTTCAGGATACTGAAGCTTTCTTT

size: NA
J: TRBJ2-7
V: TRBV3-1/TRBV3-2
D: NA
CDR3: CASSQGGGGEQYF
DNA: TGTGCCAGCAGCCAAGGTGGAGGGGGCGAGCAGTACTTC

size: NA
J: TRBJ1-5
V: TRBV5-1
D: NA
CDR3: CASSTDSTNQPQHF
DNA: TGCGCCAGCAGCACGGACAGTACTAATCAGCCCCAGCATTTT

size: NA
J: TRBJ2-1
V: TRBV27
D: NA
CDR3: CASSASVYSYNEQFF
DNA: TGTGCCAGCAGTGCCAGCGTATACTCCTACAATGAGCAGTTCTTC

size: NA
J: TRBJ1-1
V: TRBV27
D: NA
CDR3: CASSRTALRTEAFF
DNA: TGTGCCAGCAGTAGGACAGCTCTCCGCACTGAAGCTTTCTTT